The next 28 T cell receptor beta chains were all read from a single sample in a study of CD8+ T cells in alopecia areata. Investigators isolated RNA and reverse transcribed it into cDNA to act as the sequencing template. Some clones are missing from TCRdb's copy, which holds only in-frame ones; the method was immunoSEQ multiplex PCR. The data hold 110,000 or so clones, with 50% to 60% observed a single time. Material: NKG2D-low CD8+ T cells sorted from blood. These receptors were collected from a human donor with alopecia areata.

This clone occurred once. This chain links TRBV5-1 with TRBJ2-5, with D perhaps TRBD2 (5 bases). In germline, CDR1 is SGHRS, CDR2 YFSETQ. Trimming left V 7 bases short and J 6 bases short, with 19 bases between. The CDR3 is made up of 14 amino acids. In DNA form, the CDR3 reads TGCGCCAGCCGGCCGCATCGGGGAGAAAAGACCCAGTACTTC. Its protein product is CASRPHRGEKTQYF.

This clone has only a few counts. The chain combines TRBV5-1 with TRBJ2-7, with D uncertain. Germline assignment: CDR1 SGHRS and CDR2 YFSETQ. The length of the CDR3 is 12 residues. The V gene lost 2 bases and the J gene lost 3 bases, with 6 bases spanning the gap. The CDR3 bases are TGCGCCAGCAGCTTAGAGGACTACGAGCAGTACTTC. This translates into CASSLEDYEQYF.

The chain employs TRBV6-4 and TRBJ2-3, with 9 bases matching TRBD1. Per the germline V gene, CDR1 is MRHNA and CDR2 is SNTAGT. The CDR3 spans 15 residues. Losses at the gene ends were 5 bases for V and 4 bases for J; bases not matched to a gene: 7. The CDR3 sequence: CASSHERTGADTQYF. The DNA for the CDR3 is TGTGCCAGCAGTCACGAACGGACAGGGGCAGATACGCAGTATTTT.

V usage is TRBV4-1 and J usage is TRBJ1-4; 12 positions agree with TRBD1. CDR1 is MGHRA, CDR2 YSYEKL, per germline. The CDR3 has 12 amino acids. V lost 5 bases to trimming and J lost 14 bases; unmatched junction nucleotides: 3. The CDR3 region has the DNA TGCGCCAGCAGCGGGACAGGGGGCGAGCTGTTTTTT. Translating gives CASSGTGGELFF.

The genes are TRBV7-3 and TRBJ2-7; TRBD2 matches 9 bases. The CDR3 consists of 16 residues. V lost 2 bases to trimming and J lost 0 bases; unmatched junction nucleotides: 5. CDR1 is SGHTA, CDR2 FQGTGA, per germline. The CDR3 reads CASSLEAGGLSYEQYF. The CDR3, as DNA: TGTGCCAGCAGCTTAGAAGCGGGAGGACTCTCCTACGAGCAGTACTTC. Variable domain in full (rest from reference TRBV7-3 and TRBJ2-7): GAGVSQTPSNKVTEKGKYVELRCDPISGHTALYWYRQSLGQGPEFLIYFQGTGAADDSGLPNDRFFAVRPEGSVSTLKIQRTERGDSAVYLCASSLEAGGLSYEQYFGPGTRLTVT.

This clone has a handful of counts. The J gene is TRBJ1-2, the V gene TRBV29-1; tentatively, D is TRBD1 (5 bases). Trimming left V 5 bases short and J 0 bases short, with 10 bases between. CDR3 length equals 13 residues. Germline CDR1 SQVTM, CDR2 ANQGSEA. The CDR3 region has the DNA TGCAGCGTTTCCTCCAGGGCTAACTATGGCTACACCTTC. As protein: CSVSSRANYGYTF.

CDR3 sequence: CSVTNPVGPWGTF. CDR3 in DNA: TGCAGCGTTACTAATCCGGTCGGTCCCTGGGGCACCTTC. This chain joins TRBV29-1 and TRBJ1-2; D is uncertain. Germline CDR1 is SQVTM and CDR2 is ANQGSEA. The V gene lost 5 bases and the J gene lost 13 bases, with 23 bases spanning the gap. The CDR3 is 13 amino acids. Using reference TRBV29-1 and TRBJ1-2 for the parts outside the CDR3, the full variable domain is SAVISQKPSRDICQRGTSLTIQCQVDSQVTMMFWYRQQPGQSLTLIATANQGSEATYESGFVIDKFPISRPNLTFSTLTVSNMSPEDSSIYLCSVTNPVGPWGTFGSGTRLTVV.

In nucleotides, the CDR3 is TGTGCCAGCAGTTACTCCGGGACAGGGCGCGGCTACACCTTC. Amino acids: CASSYSGTGRGYTF. The chain employs TRBV28 and TRBJ1-2; the match to TRBD1 covers 9 bases. The CDR3 is made up of 14 amino acids. Germline-derived CDR1 and CDR2 are MDHEN and SYDVKM. The junction had 8 bases not matched to a gene; V was cut back by 4 bases and J by 8 bases.

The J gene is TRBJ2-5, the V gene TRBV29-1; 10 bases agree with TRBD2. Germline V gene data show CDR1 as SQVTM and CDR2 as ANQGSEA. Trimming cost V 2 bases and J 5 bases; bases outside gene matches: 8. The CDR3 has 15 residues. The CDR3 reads CSVEPSGRASETQYF. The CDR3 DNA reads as TGCAGCGTTGAACCCAGCGGGAGGGCCTCGGAGACCCAGTACTTC.

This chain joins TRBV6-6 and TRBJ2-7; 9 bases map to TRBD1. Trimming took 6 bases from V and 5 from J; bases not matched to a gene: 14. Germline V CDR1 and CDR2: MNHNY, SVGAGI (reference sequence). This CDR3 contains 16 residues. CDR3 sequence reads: CASSGARDRVLDEQYF. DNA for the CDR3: TGTGCCAGCAGCGGCGCCCGGGACAGGGTGTTGGACGAGCAGTACTTC.

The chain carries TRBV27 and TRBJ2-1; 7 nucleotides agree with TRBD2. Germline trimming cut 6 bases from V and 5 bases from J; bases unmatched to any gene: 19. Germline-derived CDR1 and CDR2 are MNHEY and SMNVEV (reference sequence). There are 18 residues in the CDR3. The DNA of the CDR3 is TGTGCCAGCAGGCACCTACAAAGGGAGGGCTGGAAGGACAATGAGCAGTTCTTC. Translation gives CASRHLQREGWKDNEQFF.

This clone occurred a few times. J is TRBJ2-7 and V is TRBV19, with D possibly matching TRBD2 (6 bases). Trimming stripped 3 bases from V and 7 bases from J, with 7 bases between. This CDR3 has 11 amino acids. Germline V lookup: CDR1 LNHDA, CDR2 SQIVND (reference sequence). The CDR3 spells CASSIAGEQYF. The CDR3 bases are TGTGCCAGTAGTATTGCGGGGGAGCAGTACTTC.

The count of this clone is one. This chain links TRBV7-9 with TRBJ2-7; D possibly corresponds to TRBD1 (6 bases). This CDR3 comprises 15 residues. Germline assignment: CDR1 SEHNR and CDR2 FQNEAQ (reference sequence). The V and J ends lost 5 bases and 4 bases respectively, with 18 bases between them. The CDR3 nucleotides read TGTGCCAGCAGCCACACGGGACATAAAAGTTACGAGCAGTACTTC. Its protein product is CASSHTGHKSYEQYF.

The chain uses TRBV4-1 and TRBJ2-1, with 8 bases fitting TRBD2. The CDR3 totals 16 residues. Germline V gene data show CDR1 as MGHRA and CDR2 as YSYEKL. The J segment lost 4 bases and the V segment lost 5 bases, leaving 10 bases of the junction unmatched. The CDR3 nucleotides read TGCGCCAGCAGCACCCAAGCGGGAGTCCAGTACAATGAGCAGTTCTTC. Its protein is CASSTQAGVQYNEQFF.

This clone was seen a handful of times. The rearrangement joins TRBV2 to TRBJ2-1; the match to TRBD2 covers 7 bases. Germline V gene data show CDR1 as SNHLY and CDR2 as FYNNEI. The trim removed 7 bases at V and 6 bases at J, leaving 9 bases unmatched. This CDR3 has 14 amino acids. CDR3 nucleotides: TGTGCCAGCACTCAAGCGGGATCCGCCAATGAGCAGTTCTTC. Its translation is CASTQAGSANEQFF.

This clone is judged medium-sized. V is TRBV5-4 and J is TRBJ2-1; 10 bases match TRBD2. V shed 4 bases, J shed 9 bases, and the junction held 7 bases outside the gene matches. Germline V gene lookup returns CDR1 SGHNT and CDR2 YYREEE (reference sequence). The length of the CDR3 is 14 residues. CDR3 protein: CASSPGVAGGEQFF. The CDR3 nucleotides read TGTGCCAGCAGCCCGGGGGTAGCGGGAGGTGAGCAGTTCTTC.

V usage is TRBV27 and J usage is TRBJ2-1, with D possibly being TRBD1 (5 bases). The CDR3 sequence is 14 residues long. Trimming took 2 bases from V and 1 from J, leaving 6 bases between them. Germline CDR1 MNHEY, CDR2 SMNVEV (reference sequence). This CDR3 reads CASSLQGSYNEQFF. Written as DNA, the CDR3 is TGTGCCAGCAGTTTACAGGGATCCTACAATGAGCAGTTCTTC.

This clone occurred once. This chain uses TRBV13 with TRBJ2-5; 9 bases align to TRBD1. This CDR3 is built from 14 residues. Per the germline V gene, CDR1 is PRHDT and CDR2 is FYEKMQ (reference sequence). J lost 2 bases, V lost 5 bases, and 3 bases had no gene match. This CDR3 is CASSHRGPQETQYF. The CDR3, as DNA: TGTGCCAGCAGCCACAGGGGGCCTCAAGAGACCCAGTACTTC.

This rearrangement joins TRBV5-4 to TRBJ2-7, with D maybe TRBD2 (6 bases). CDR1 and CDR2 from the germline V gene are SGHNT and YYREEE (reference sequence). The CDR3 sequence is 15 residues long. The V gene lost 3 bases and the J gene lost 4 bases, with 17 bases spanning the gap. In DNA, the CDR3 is TGTGCCAGCAGCTCTGGTTGGGACTTCGGATACGAGCAGTACTTC. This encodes CASSSGWDFGYEQYF.

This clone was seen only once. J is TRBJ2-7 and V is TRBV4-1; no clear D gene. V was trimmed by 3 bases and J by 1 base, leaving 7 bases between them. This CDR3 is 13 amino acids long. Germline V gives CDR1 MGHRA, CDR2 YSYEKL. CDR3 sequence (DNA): TGCGCCAGCAGCCAGCGGATATCCTACGAGCAGTACTTC. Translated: CASSQRISYEQYF.

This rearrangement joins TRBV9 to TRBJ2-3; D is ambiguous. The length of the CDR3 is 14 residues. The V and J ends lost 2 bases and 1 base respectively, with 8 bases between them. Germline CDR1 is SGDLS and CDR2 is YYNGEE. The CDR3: CASSVAPRTDTQYF. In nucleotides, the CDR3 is TGTGCCAGCAGCGTGGCTCCCCGCACAGATACGCAGTATTTT.

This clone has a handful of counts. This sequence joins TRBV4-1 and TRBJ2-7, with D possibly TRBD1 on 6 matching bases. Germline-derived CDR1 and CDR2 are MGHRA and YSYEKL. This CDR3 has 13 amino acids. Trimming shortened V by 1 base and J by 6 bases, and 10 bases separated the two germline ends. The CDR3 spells CASSQVAGVEQYF. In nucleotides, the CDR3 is TGCGCCAGCAGCCAAGTGGCAGGGGTCGAGCAGTACTTC.

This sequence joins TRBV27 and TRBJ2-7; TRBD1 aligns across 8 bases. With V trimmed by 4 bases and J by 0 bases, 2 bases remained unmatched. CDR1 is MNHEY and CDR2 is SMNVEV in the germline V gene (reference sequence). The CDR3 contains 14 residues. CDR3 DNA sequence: TGTGCCAGCAGTTGGACAGGGAGCTCCTACGAGCAGTACTTC. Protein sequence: CASSWTGSSYEQYF.

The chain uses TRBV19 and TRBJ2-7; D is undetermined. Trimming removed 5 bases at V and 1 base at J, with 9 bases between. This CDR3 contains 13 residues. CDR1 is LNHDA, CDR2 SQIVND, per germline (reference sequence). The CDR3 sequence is CASSATLSYEQYF. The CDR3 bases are TGTGCCAGTAGTGCAACGTTGTCCTACGAGCAGTACTTC.

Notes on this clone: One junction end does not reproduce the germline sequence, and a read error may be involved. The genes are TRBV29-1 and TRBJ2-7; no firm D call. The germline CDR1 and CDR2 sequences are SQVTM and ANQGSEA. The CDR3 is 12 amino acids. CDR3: CSAARGSYGQYF. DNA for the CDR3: TGCAGCGCCGCCCGCGGATCCTACGGGCAGTACTTC.

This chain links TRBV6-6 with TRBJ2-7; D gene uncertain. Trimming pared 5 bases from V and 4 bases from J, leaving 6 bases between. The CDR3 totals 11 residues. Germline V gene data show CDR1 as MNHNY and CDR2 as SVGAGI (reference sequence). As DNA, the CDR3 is TGTGCCAGCAGTATAAGTTACGAGCAGTACTTC. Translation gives CASSISYEQYF.

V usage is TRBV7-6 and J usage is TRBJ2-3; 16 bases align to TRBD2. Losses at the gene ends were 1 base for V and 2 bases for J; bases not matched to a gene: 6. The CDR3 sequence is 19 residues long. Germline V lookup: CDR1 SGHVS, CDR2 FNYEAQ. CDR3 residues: CASSLGGLAGGRDTDTQYF. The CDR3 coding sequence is TGTGCCAGCAGCTTAGGGGGACTAGCGGGAGGGCGAGACACAGATACGCAGTATTTT.

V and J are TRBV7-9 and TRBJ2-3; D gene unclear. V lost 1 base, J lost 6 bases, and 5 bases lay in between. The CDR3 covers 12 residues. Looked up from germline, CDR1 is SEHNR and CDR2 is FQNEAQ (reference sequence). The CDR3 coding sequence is TGTGCCAGCAGCTTAGAATCGGATACGCAGTATTTT. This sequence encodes CASSLESDTQYF.